The 32 T cell receptor beta chains below all came from one sample that was sequenced in a study of blood T cell repertoires in COVID-19. TCRdb's copy holds only in-frame clones and misses some; the assay was immunoSEQ multiplex PCR. The sample has 110,000 to 150,000 clones, approximately 84% seen once. Sequencing was carried out using peripheral blood. These receptors came from a human donor in a cohort sampled during active COVID-19.

In this sample, this clone turned up a few times. The chain carries TRBV11-3 and TRBJ2-5, with D possibly matching TRBD1 (6 bases). The CDR3 runs 15 residues. V lost 5 bases, J lost 3 bases, and 16 bases lay in between. Germline CDR1 and CDR2: SGHNT and YENEEA. CDR3 in amino acids: CASSATTGPEETQYF. CDR3 bases: TGTGCCAGCAGCGCCACGACAGGACCGGAAGAGACCCAGTACTTC.

The count of this clone is one. The chain couples TRBV6-5 to TRBJ2-5; TRBD2 agrees at 9 bases. The CDR3 loop spans 13 amino acids. Germline assignment: CDR1 MNHEY and CDR2 SVGAGI. With 7 bases clipped from V and 5 bases from J, the junction kept 5 bases outside the gene matches. Here the CDR3 reads CASTLAGAETQYF. DNA for the CDR3: TGTGCCAGCACCTTAGCGGGAGCGGAGACCCAGTACTTC.

The chain carries TRBV11-2 and TRBJ2-5; a weak D match, TRBD1 (6 bases). This CDR3 contains 15 residues. Between the trimmed V and J ends, which lost 5 bases and 1 base, there was a span of 14 bases. Germline V lookup: CDR1 SGHAT, CDR2 FQNNGV. CDR3 residues: CASSRLRTVQETQYF. The CDR3 DNA reads TGTGCCAGCAGCAGACTACGGACAGTCCAAGAGACCCAGTACTTC.

The chain has TRBV9 and TRBJ2-1, with 9 bases aligning to TRBD2. Germline values: CDR1 SGDLS, CDR2 YYNGEE. The CDR3 covers 16 residues. J gave up 5 bases and V 3 bases, and 9 bases lay outside the gene matches. This CDR3 reads CASSGSVVAGDNEQFF. CDR3 coding DNA: TGTGCCAGCAGCGGCAGCGTGGTAGCGGGAGACAATGAGCAGTTCTTC.

The V gene is TRBV12-3 or TRBV12-4, the J gene TRBJ1-3; D is perhaps TRBD1 (6 bases). The CDR3 consists of 13 residues. The V and J ends lost 10 bases and 5 bases respectively, with 15 bases between them. The CDR3 here is CANRGDNRNTIYF. CDR3 sequence (DNA): TGTGCCAACCGGGGGGACAATAGAAACACCATATATTTT.

This sequence joins TRBV19 and TRBJ1-1; 7 bases match TRBD1. This CDR3 region has 15 residues. The germline gives CDR1 LNHDA, CDR2 SQIVND (reference sequence). The V gene end was trimmed by 3 bases and the J gene end by 5 bases; junction bases not matched to a gene: 9. CDR3 loop: CASSMAGGTLTEAFF. In DNA form, the CDR3 reads TGTGCCAGTAGTATGGCAGGGGGGACCCTGACTGAAGCTTTCTTT.

The J gene is TRBJ1-1, the V gene TRBV5-1; no firm D call. Germline lookup yields CDR1 SGHRS and CDR2 YFSETQ. The germline V and J ends were trimmed by 0 bases and 5 bases, with 8 bases remaining between them. CDR3 length equals 13 residues. The CDR3 region has the DNA TGCGCCAGCAGCTTGGCACAGAGTACTGAAGCTTTCTTT. Translating it yields CASSLAQSTEAFF.

V usage is TRBV18 and J usage is TRBJ2-5; tentative D call: TRBD2 (6 bases). Per the germline V gene, CDR1 is KGHSH and CDR2 is LQKENI. V dropped 6 bases and J dropped 0 bases, with 14 bases sitting between them. The CDR3 totals 15 residues. The CDR3, as DNA: TGTGCCAGCTCGTCCAGTCCGGGAGACCAAGAGACCCAGTACTTC. Encoded protein: CASSSSPGDQETQYF.

The genes are TRBV21-1 and TRBJ1-1; TRBD1 is the table's D call and was not checked against the DNA. TRBV21-1 is an annotated pseudogene. This CDR3 comprises 13 residues. The CDR3 DNA follows: TGTGCCAGCAGCAATGGGACAGGGGTGGGAGCTTTCTTT. Protein: CASSNGTGVGAFF.

The chain couples TRBV11-1 to TRBJ1-1; maybe TRBD1 (5 bases). Trimming shortened V by 5 bases and J by 1 base, and 8 bases separated the two germline ends. This CDR3 spans 13 amino acids. Per germline, CDR1 SGHAT and CDR2 FQDESV (reference sequence). In nucleotides, the CDR3 is TGTGCCAGCAGCGTTACAGGGAACACTGAAGCTTTCTTT. Translation gives CASSVTGNTEAFF.

This chain joins TRBV5-1 and TRBJ1-3; a weak D match, TRBD1 (5 bases). Germline CDR1 reads SGHRS; CDR2 reads YFSETQ. Trimming shortened V by 2 bases and J by 4 bases, and 10 bases separated the two germline ends. CDR3 size: 14 residues. The CDR3 DNA reads as TGCGCCAGCAGCTTTGGAGGGGACGGAAACACCATATATTTT. Protein: CASSFGGDGNTIYF.

V gene TRBV5-1 combines with J gene TRBJ2-6; D perhaps matches TRBD1 (5 bases). The CDR3 sequence is 16 residues long. Trimming removed 0 bases at V and 2 bases at J, with 9 bases between. Germline assignment: CDR1 SGHRS and CDR2 YFSETQ. The CDR3, as DNA: TGCGCCAGCAGCTTGGGGGGCAACGCTGGGGCCAACGTCCTGACTTTC. This translates into CASSLGGNAGANVLTF.

The chain combines TRBV11-3 with TRBJ2-2; D may be TRBD2 (5 bases). CDR3 length equals 13 residues. Germline CDR1 SGHNT, CDR2 YENEEA. V was shortened by 6 bases and J by 1 base, with 6 bases between the two germline ends. The CDR3 sequence: CASSEGNTGELFF. Written as DNA, the CDR3 is TGTGCCAGCAGTGAGGGGAACACCGGGGAGCTGTTTTTT.

V and J are TRBV4-1 and TRBJ2-2; TRBD2 agrees at 7 bases. Trimming removed 1 base from V and 7 bases from J; junction bases left unmatched: 6. This CDR3 is 15 amino acids long. Germline assignment: CDR1 MGHRA and CDR2 YSYEKL. CDR3: CASSQGLAVGGELFF. Here the CDR3 DNA reads TGCGCCAGCAGCCAAGGTCTAGCGGTGGGCGGGGAGCTGTTTTTT.

This chain links TRBV20-1 with TRBJ2-5, with 12 bases aligning to TRBD2. The ends lost 3 bases at V and 4 bases at J; junction bases unmatched: 9. Germline assignment: CDR1 DFQATT and CDR2 SNEGSKA (reference sequence). The CDR3 covers 16 residues. The CDR3 coding sequence is TGCAGTGCTAGTCGGCTAGCGGGGGGGCTACGAGAGACCCAGTACTTC. This sequence encodes CSASRLAGGLRETQYF.

The chain couples TRBV30 to TRBJ1-2; a weak D match, TRBD1 (6 bases). Germline lookup yields CDR1 GTSNPN and CDR2 SVGIG (reference sequence). This CDR3 contains 14 residues. V was trimmed by 1 base and J by 7 bases, leaving 16 bases between them. The CDR3 nucleotides read TGTGCCTGGAGTGCCCCACGGGGGGCCGGTGGCTACACCTTC. Translation gives CAWSAPRGAGGYTF.

J is TRBJ2-5 and V is TRBV18; D is ambiguous. This CDR3 region has 12 residues. In germline, CDR1 is KGHSH, CDR2 LQKENI. The ends were cut back, 3 bases at V and 5 bases at J, with 7 bases in the middle. CDR3 DNA: TGTGCCAGCTCACCTGGAGACGAGACCCAGTACTTC. Protein product: CASSPGDETQYF.

CDR3 nucleotide sequence: TGTGCCAGCAGCCCACGGACAGGGCAAAACATTCAGTACTTC. Translation gives CASSPRTGQNIQYF. The rearrangement joins TRBV11-3 to TRBJ2-4; 8 bases are a match to TRBD1. The CDR3 is 14 amino acids. In germline, CDR1 is SGHNT, CDR2 YENEEA. J was trimmed by 5 bases and V by 5 bases; bases with no gene match: 5.

This clone was seen only once. The gene calls are TRBV7-9 and TRBJ1-5; no firm D call. Germline V CDR1 and CDR2: SEHNR, FQNEAQ (reference sequence). With 7 bases removed from V and 1 base from J, the gap between germline ends came to 8 bases. There are 13 residues in the CDR3. The CDR3 reads CASTRGSNQPQHF. The CDR3 DNA reads TGTGCCAGCACCCGAGGAAGCAATCAGCCCCAGCATTTT.

The CDR3 DNA reads TGTGCCAGCAGTTACCGCGTGGGGAGGAATTACGAGCAGTACTTC. Translation: CASSYRVGRNYEQYF. J is TRBJ2-7 and V is TRBV6-2 or TRBV6-3; perhaps TRBD2 as D (6 bases). Germline CDR1 MNHEY, CDR2 SVGEGT. V dropped 2 bases and J dropped 4 bases, with 15 bases sitting between them. The CDR3 contains 15 residues.

The chain is built from TRBV28 and TRBJ1-4; 10 positions agree with TRBD1. From germline, CDR1 is MDHEN and CDR2 SYDVKM. There are 15 residues in the CDR3. V shed 6 bases, J shed 7 bases, and the junction held 8 bases outside the gene matches. The CDR3 is CASSGTGDGFEKLFF. CDR3 DNA: TGTGCCAGCAGCGGGACAGGGGATGGTTTTGAAAAACTGTTTTTT.

V usage is TRBV5-1 and J usage is TRBJ2-2, with TRBD2 matching over 10 bases. The junction had 4 bases not matched to a gene; V was cut back by 0 bases and J by 2 bases. This CDR3 region has 17 residues. CDR1 is SGHRS and CDR2 is YFSETQ in the germline V gene. The CDR3 sequence is CASSLEAGGINTGELFF. The CDR3 DNA reads TGCGCCAGCAGCTTGGAAGCGGGAGGGATTAACACCGGGGAGCTGTTTTTT.

This rearrangement joins TRBV7-8 to TRBJ1-2; D gene uncertain. CDR3 size: 15 residues. Trimming cost V 1 base and J 4 bases, with 13 bases left between them. Germline CDR1 reads SGHVS; CDR2 reads FQNEAQ. The CDR3, as DNA: TGTGCCAGCAGCTTAGTTGGCAGTATTTCCTATGGCTACACCTTC. Translated: CASSLVGSISYGYTF.

The gene calls are TRBV7-3 and TRBJ2-1; perhaps TRBD2 as D (7 bases). Germline V gene data show CDR1 as SGHTA and CDR2 as FQGTGA. The V end lost 2 bases, the J end lost 1 base, and 12 bases lay between the germline ends. There are 16 residues in the CDR3. DNA of the CDR3: TGTGCCAGCAGCTTAGAGGGGGGGCTTTCCTACAATGAGCAGTTCTTC. As protein: CASSLEGGLSYNEQFF.

This clone came up once. V is TRBV4-2 and J is TRBJ2-5, with unresolved D. This CDR3 is built from 15 residues. Germline values: CDR1 LGHNA, CDR2 YNFKEQ. V lost 1 base to trimming and J lost 2 bases, with 11 bases between them. This CDR3 reads CASSQVESRQETQYF. In DNA form, the CDR3 reads TGTGCCAGCAGCCAAGTAGAGAGCCGTCAAGAGACCCAGTACTTC.

V is TRBV2 and J is TRBJ1-1; D unclear. CDR1 is SNHLY, CDR2 FYNNEI, per germline. Trimming took 6 bases from V and 5 from J, leaving 16 bases between them. The CDR3 has 14 residues. This CDR3 is CASSPWSSGTEAFF. DNA for the CDR3: TGTGCCAGCAGCCCTTGGTCCTCGGGGACTGAAGCTTTCTTT.

This clone has only a few counts. This rearrangement joins TRBV7-6 to TRBJ2-2, with D perhaps TRBD1 (6 bases). V lost 5 bases and J 6 bases, leaving 10 bases between the germline ends. Germline V lookup: CDR1 SGHVS, CDR2 FNYEAQ. The CDR3 covers 13 residues. CDR3 protein: CASSLQGAGELFF. For the CDR3, the DNA is TGTGCCAGCAGCCTACAGGGCGCCGGGGAGCTGTTTTTT.

The chain combines TRBV5-8 with TRBJ1-5, with TRBD1 matching over 7 bases. Trimming at V came to 4 bases and at J to 5 bases, leaving 6 bases not matched to a gene. CDR3 size: 14 residues. CDR1 SGHTS and CDR2 YDEGEE come from the germline V gene. The CDR3 protein is CASSTWTGDQPQHF. CDR3 DNA: TGTGCCAGCAGCACCTGGACAGGAGATCAGCCCCAGCATTTT.

V gene TRBV15 combines with J gene TRBJ2-3; D not certain. Germline V lookup: CDR1 LNHNV, CDR2 YYDKDF (reference sequence). The CDR3 runs 15 residues. V was pared by 0 bases and J by 2 bases, with 9 bases between. In nucleotides, the CDR3 is TGTGCCACCAGCAGAGATGCGACATCCACAGATACGCAGTATTTT. Its translation is CATSRDATSTDTQYF.

The gene calls are TRBV12-3 or TRBV12-4 and TRBJ2-7, with D perhaps matching TRBD1 (6 bases). Trimming took 7 bases from V and 6 from J, leaving 13 bases between them. The CDR3 runs 12 residues. This chain's CDR3 is CASTQGTCEQYV. CDR3 sequence (DNA): TGTGCCAGCACTCAGGGGACGTGCGAGCAGTACGTC.

J is TRBJ1-5 and V is TRBV6-2 or TRBV6-3; TRBD1 is a possible D gene (5 bases). CDR1 is MNHEY and CDR2 is SVGEGT in the germline V gene. The CDR3 is made up of 15 amino acids. V lost 2 bases and J 3 bases, leaving 11 bases between the germline ends. This CDR3 is CASSYPDTSNQPQHF. As DNA, the CDR3 is TGTGCCAGCAGTTACCCGGACACTTCCAATCAGCCCCAGCATTTT.

This clone was recorded only once. The chain links TRBV18 to TRBJ2-1; D is possibly TRBD1 (5 bases). Germline CDR1 KGHSH, CDR2 LQKENI. V lost 2 bases and J lost 0, with 11 bases in between. The CDR3 totals 16 residues. The CDR3 reads CASSPWQGGSYNEQFF. DNA of the CDR3: TGTGCCAGCTCACCATGGCAGGGTGGCTCCTACAATGAGCAGTTCTTC.